What follows are 28 T cell receptor beta chains derived from one specimen sequenced in a study of blood T cell repertoires in COVID-19. Only in-frame clones appear in the TCRdb table, and some are missing; sequencing was by immunoSEQ multiplex PCR. The sample lists about 140,000 clones; approximately 79% were seen once. The sample comprised peripheral blood. The source is a man in his fifties with active or convalescent COVID-19.

The chain joins TRBV7-3 to TRBJ2-2; tentatively, D is TRBD1 (5 bases). The CDR3 covers 15 residues. Germline values: CDR1 SGHTA, CDR2 FQGTGA. V was pared by 1 base and J by 3 bases, with 9 bases between. The CDR3 DNA sequence: TGTGCCAGCAGCTTAAAGCAGGGTTACACCGGGGAGCTGTTTTTT. Translation gives CASSLKQGYTGELFF.

V usage is TRBV28 and J usage is TRBJ1-5; D gene ambiguous. The germline gives CDR1 MDHEN, CDR2 SYDVKM. The CDR3 totals 15 residues. The V end lost 4 bases, the J end lost 0 bases, and 10 bases lay between the germline ends. The CDR3 spells CASSSQTYSNQPQHF. The CDR3 nucleotides are TGTGCCAGCAGTTCACAGACCTATAGCAATCAGCCCCAGCATTTT.

V usage is TRBV9 and J usage is TRBJ2-1; 7 bases map to TRBD2. Trimming cost V 0 bases and J 2 bases; bases outside gene matches: 5. The germline CDR1 and CDR2 sequences are SGDLS and YYNGEE. The CDR3 is 16 amino acids. CDR3 in DNA: TGTGCCAGCAGCGTAGGACTGGGAGGGACCTACAATGAGCAGTTCTTC. Translated: CASSVGLGGTYNEQFF.

Notes on this clone: Sequence at one end of the junction differs from germline and may be a read error. At the DNA level, this CDR3 is encoded by other sequences in the same sample as well. As DNA, the CDR3 is TGCGCCAGTAGCCAAGCCTCGGGACTAGCGTTCGAGCAGTACTTC. Translating gives CASSQASGLAFEQYF. The J gene is TRBJ2-7, the V gene TRBV4-1, with 10 bases identical to TRBD2. The CDR3 totals 15 residues. CDR1 is MGHRA, CDR2 YSYEKL, per germline.

This clone was counted a few times. The chain combines TRBV13 with TRBJ1-2; D unresolved. This CDR3 spans 12 amino acids. Germline values: CDR1 PRHDT, CDR2 FYEKMQ (reference sequence). V dropped 2 bases and J dropped 6 bases, with 7 bases sitting between them. The CDR3 loop is CASSLSVDGYTF. CDR3 DNA sequence: TGTGCCAGCAGCTTATCTGTCGATGGCTACACCTTC. The whole variable domain, remainder taken from reference TRBV13 and TRBJ1-2, is AAGVIQSPRHLIKEKRETATLKCYPIPRHDTVYWYQQGPGQDPQFLISFYEKMQSDKGSIPDRFSAQQFSDYHSELNMSSLELGDSALYFCASSLSVDGYTFGSGTRLTVV.

The chain is built from TRBV19 and TRBJ1-5; D is uncertain. Germline V CDR1 and CDR2: LNHDA, SQIVND (reference sequence). Trimming left V 3 bases short and J 6 bases short, with 6 bases between. The CDR3 consists of 12 residues. The DNA for the CDR3 is TGTGCCAGTAGTATTGGGAGTCAGCCCCAGCATTTT. Its translation is CASSIGSQPQHF.

The rearrangement joins TRBV12-3 or TRBV12-4 to TRBJ2-5, with 8 bases that match TRBD1. The CDR3 covers 13 residues. V shed 5 bases and J 5 bases; nucleotides not matched to a gene: 4. CDR3 region: CASSRQGKETQYF. Here the CDR3 DNA reads TGTGCCAGCAGTCGACAGGGGAAGGAGACCCAGTACTTC.

The chain couples TRBV28 to TRBJ2-7; TRBD1 might be the D (5 bases). Germline assignment: CDR1 MDHEN and CDR2 SYDVKM. The CDR3 loop spans 14 amino acids. Between the trimmed V and J ends, which lost 7 bases and 7 bases, there was a span of 20 bases. CDR3 protein: CASIRQGFGWEQYF. In DNA form, the CDR3 reads TGTGCCAGCATAAGGCAGGGCTTCGGGTGGGAGCAGTACTTC.

This clone was observed a few times. This sequence joins TRBV7-3 and TRBJ2-2; the D gene is possibly TRBD2 (5 bases). Germline lookup yields CDR1 SGHTA and CDR2 FQGTGA. CDR3 size: 13 residues. V lost 5 bases to trimming and J lost 4 bases, with 8 bases between them. CDR3 residues: CASSASGTGELFF. The CDR3 region has the DNA TGTGCCAGCAGCGCAAGCGGCACCGGGGAGCTGTTTTTT. Filled out from reference TRBV7-3 and TRBJ2-2, the complete variable domain reads GAGVSQTPSNKVTEKGKYVELRCDPISGHTALYWYRQSLGQGPEFLIYFQGTGAADDSGLPNDRFFAVRPEGSVSTLKIQRTERGDSAVYLCASSASGTGELFFGEGSRLTVL.

This clone was counted once. The gene calls are TRBV4-1 and TRBJ2-3; the match to TRBD2 covers 11 bases. The J segment lost 2 bases and the V segment lost 7 bases, leaving 14 bases of the junction unmatched. Germline loops: CDR1 MGHRA, CDR2 YSYEKL. The CDR3 contains 18 residues. The CDR3 loop is CASTQILAGGALTDTQYF. For the CDR3, the DNA is TGCGCCAGCACGCAAATATTAGCGGGAGGGGCCCTCACAGATACGCAGTATTTT.

The chain recombines TRBV7-2 with TRBJ2-3; 12 bases align to TRBD2. Trimming removed 5 bases from V and 1 base from J; junction bases left unmatched: 4. Germline assignment: CDR1 SGHTA and CDR2 FQGNSA. The CDR3 sequence is 16 residues long. CDR3 sequence reads: CASSASGRAGTDTQYF. The DNA of the CDR3 is TGTGCCAGCAGCGCTAGCGGGAGGGCCGGCACAGATACGCAGTATTTT.

This chain uses TRBV7-8 with TRBJ2-7; no clear D. Deletions cut 6 bases from V and 0 bases from J, with 15 bases between. The CDR3 consists of 15 residues. The germline CDR1 and CDR2 sequences are SGHVS and FQNEAQ. The CDR3 DNA reads as TGTGCCAGCAGTAAAAACAGAGTAGGCTCCTACGAGCAGTACTTC. It specifies CASSKNRVGSYEQYF.

J is TRBJ2-3 and V is TRBV15; possible D gene TRBD2, 6 bases. CDR3 size: 16 residues. Trimming left V 0 bases short and J 0 bases short, with 10 bases between. Germline V lookup: CDR1 LNHNV, CDR2 YYDKDF (reference sequence). For the CDR3, the DNA is TGTGCCACCAGCAGAGATGGCCTAGCGAGCACAGATACGCAGTATTTT. As protein: CATSRDGLASTDTQYF.

The V call is TRBV2, the J call TRBJ1-6; D is ambiguous. CDR1 and CDR2 (germline): SNHLY, FYNNEI. The V and J ends lost 1 base and 9 bases respectively, with 10 bases between them. The CDR3 sequence is 14 residues long. The CDR3, as DNA: TGTGCCAGCAGTGAAGTGACAAGTAGTTCACCCCTCCACTTT. It yields the protein CASSEVTSSSPLHF.

The CDR3, as DNA: TGTGCCAGCAGCCGGAGTGGGGGAGGGTTCACCGGGGAGCTGTTTTTT. As protein: CASSRSGGGFTGELFF. The chain combines TRBV11-1 with TRBJ2-2; 7 bases are shared with TRBD2. This CDR3 is 16 amino acids long. J lost 4 bases, V lost 5 bases, and 10 bases had no gene match. Germline lookup yields CDR1 SGHAT and CDR2 FQDESV (reference sequence).

V is TRBV18 and J is TRBJ2-1; no reliable D call. The CDR3 extends over 16 amino acids. Germline values: CDR1 KGHSH, CDR2 LQKENI. V dropped 0 bases and J dropped 5 bases, with 14 bases sitting between them. The CDR3 DNA follows: TGTGCCAGCTCACCACCGGGCACAAGCCAAAACAATGAGCAGTTCTTC. This codes for CASSPPGTSQNNEQFF.

This clone was seen many times. This sequence joins TRBV19 and TRBJ2-7, with D maybe TRBD2 (6 bases). Trimming left V 3 bases short and J 1 base short, with 13 bases between. Germline CDR1 is LNHDA and CDR2 is SQIVND (reference sequence). The CDR3 is 15 residues long. The chain's CDR3 is CASSMWDAGSYEQYF. DNA for the CDR3: TGTGCCAGTAGTATGTGGGATGCGGGATCCTACGAGCAGTACTTC. Complete variable domain (other parts from reference TRBV19 and TRBJ2-7): DGGITQSPKYLFRKEGQNVTLSCEQNLNHDAMYWYRQDPGQGLRLIYYSQIVNDFQKGDIAEGYSVSREKKESFPLTVTSAQKNPTAFYLCASSMWDAGSYEQYFGPGTRLTVT.

The chain carries TRBV5-4 and TRBJ2-3, with D possibly matching TRBD2 (6 bases). This CDR3 contains 14 residues. CDR1 is SGHNT, CDR2 YYREEE, per germline (reference sequence). Trimming cost V 10 bases and J 3 bases, with 18 bases left between them. The DNA for the CDR3 is TGTGCCTTCGGGGAGGCCATCGCTACAGATACGCAGTATTTT. This gives the protein CAFGEAIATDTQYF.

The rearrangement joins TRBV2 to TRBJ2-7; weak D call: TRBD1 (5 bases). There are 12 residues in the CDR3. Trimming stripped 6 bases from V and 2 bases from J, with 8 bases between. Germline V gene lookup returns CDR1 SNHLY and CDR2 FYNNEI. For the CDR3, the DNA is TGTGCCAGCAGACAGGATCCCTACGAGCAGTACTTC. This sequence encodes CASRQDPYEQYF.

This chain connects TRBV5-1 to TRBJ2-2, with 12 nucleotides matching TRBD2. From germline, CDR1 is SGHRS and CDR2 YFSETQ. This CDR3 region has 15 residues. Trimming took 4 bases from V and 6 from J; bases not matched to a gene: 4. CDR3 in amino acids: CASSLTSGSSGELFF. The CDR3 DNA follows: TGCGCCAGCAGCCTGACTAGCGGGAGTTCCGGGGAGCTGTTTTTT.

The V gene is TRBV7-8, the J gene TRBJ1-5; 9 bases agree with TRBD1. The ends lost 5 bases at V and 6 bases at J; junction bases unmatched: 11. Germline V lookup: CDR1 SGHVS, CDR2 FQNEAQ. There are 16 residues in the CDR3. The CDR3 loop is CASSAATGGWGQPQHF. CDR3 coding DNA: TGTGCCAGCAGCGCTGCGACAGGGGGATGGGGTCAGCCCCAGCATTTT.

CDR3 DNA: TGCGCCAGCTACCTCTGGCAGGGGGATGGCTACACCTTC. This translates into CASYLWQGDGYTF. V gene TRBV5-1 combines with J gene TRBJ1-2; 7 bases are a match to TRBD1. Germline lookup yields CDR1 SGHRS and CDR2 YFSETQ. The CDR3 covers 13 residues. The ends lost 7 bases at V and 6 bases at J; junction bases unmatched: 9.

The chain employs TRBV5-1 and TRBJ2-3; TRBD2 agrees at 9 bases. V was clipped by 3 bases and J by 1 base; unmatched bases: 9. The CDR3 is 17 residues long. CDR1 is SGHRS and CDR2 is YFSETQ in the germline V gene. CDR3 sequence: CASSSSGAGGGTDTQYF. DNA for the CDR3: TGCGCCAGCAGCTCCTCGGGTGCGGGAGGGGGCACAGATACGCAGTATTTT.

This clone was counted only a few times. The chain carries TRBV6-5 and TRBJ1-1; D unclear. Germline loops: CDR1 MNHEY, CDR2 SVGAGI. The CDR3 runs 13 residues. V lost 6 bases and J lost 4, with 12 bases in between. CDR3 protein: CASRRSEGTEAFF. The CDR3, as DNA: TGTGCCAGCAGGAGGTCGGAGGGCACTGAAGCTTTCTTT.

There are a few counts of this clone. The chain joins TRBV24-1 to TRBJ2-1; TRBD2 might be the D (7 bases). The CDR3 consists of 16 residues. Germline V CDR1 and CDR2: KGHDR, SFDVKD. V was shortened by 0 bases and J by 5 bases, with 13 bases between the two germline ends. The CDR3 loop is CATSDLRGGPNNEQFF. The CDR3 DNA sequence: TGTGCCACCAGTGATTTGAGGGGGGGACCTAACAATGAGCAGTTCTTC.

The rearrangement links TRBV5-3 to TRBJ2-7; perhaps TRBD2 as D (5 bases). TRBV5-3 is designated an ORF whose function remains uncertain. Trimming removed 3 bases at V and 0 bases at J, with 19 bases between. CDR3 length: 17 residues. DNA of the CDR3: TGTGCCAGAAGCTGGACCTTTGGGAGCGCATACTCCTACGAGCAGTACTTC. It specifies CARSWTFGSAYSYEQYF.

This chain connects TRBV6-2 or TRBV6-3 to TRBJ2-5; D may be TRBD2 (6 bases). This CDR3 has 15 amino acids. Germline CDR1 and CDR2: MNHEY and SVGEGT. The V end was cut by 2 bases, the J end by 1 base, with 11 bases between. The CDR3 coding sequence is TGTGCCAGCAGTTACGGTGTGGGACTCCAAGAGACCCAGTACTTC. Translating it yields CASSYGVGLQETQYF.

The chain has TRBV9 and TRBJ2-5, with TRBD2 identical over 7 bases. V gave up 0 bases and J gave up 5 bases; unmatched junction bases: 1. Germline V gene lookup returns CDR1 SGDLS and CDR2 YYNGEE. This CDR3 region has 13 residues. The CDR3 DNA reads as TGTGCCAGCAGCGTAGTGGGGGGGGAGACCCAGTACTTC. Translation gives CASSVVGGETQYF.